The clone carrying this TCR beta chain was counted a few times. The V gene lost 6 bases and the J gene lost 5 bases, with 19 bases spanning the gap. Germline CDR1 is MNHEY and CDR2 is SVGAGI. The CDR3 is made up of 15 amino acids. Produced via immunoSEQ multiplex PCR; TCRdb's table is partial and in-frame only. The sample carries fewer than 11,000 clones, around 88% recorded once. This entry belongs to a study of T cell repertoires in MIS-A myocarditis. The gene calls are TRBV6-5 and TRBJ1-2; D might be TRBD1 (5 bases). Material for sequencing was thoracic lymph node tissue obtained at autopsy. The sequence was obtained from a man aged 18 to 29 with fulminant myocarditis from multisystem inflammatory syndrome in adults (MIS-A) after COVID-19. CDR3 coding DNA: TGTGCCAGCAGCTTGGGACCCTCCTCGGGGTATGGCTACACCTTC. Translated, it gives CASSLGPSSGYGYTF.